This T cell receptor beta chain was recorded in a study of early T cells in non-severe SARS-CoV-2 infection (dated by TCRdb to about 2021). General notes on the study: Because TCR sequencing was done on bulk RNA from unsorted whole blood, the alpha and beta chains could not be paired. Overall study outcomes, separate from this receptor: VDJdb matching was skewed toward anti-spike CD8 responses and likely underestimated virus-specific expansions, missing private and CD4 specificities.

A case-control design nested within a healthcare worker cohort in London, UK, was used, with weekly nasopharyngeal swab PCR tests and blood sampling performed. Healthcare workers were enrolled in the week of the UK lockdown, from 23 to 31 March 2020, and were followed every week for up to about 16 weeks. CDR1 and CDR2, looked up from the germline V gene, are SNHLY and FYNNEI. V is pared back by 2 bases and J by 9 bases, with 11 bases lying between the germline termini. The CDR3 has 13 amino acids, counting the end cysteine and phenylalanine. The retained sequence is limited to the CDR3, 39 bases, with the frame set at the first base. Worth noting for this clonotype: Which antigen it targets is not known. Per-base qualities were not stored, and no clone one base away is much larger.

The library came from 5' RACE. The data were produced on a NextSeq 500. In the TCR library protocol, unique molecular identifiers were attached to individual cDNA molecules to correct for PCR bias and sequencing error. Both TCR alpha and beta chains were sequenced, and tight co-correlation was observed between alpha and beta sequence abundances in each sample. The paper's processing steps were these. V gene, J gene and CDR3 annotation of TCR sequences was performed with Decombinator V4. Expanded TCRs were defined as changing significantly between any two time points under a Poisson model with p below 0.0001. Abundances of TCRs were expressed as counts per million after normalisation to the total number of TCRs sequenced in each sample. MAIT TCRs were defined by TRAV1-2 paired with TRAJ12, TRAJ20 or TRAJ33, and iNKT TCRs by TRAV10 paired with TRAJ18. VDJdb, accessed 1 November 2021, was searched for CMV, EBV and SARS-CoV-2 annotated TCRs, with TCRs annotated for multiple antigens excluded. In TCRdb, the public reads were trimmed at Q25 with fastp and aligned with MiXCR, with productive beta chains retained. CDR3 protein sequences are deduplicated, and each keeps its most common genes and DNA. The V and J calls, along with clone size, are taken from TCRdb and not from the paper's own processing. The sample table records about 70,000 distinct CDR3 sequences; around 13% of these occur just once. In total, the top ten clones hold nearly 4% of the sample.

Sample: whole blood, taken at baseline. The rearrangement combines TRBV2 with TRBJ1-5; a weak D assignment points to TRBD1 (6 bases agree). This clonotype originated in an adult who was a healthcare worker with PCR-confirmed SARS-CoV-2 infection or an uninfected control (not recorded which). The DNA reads TGTGCCAGCAGTGAACACAGGGCTCGGCCCCAGCATTTT. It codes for CASSEHRARPQHF.